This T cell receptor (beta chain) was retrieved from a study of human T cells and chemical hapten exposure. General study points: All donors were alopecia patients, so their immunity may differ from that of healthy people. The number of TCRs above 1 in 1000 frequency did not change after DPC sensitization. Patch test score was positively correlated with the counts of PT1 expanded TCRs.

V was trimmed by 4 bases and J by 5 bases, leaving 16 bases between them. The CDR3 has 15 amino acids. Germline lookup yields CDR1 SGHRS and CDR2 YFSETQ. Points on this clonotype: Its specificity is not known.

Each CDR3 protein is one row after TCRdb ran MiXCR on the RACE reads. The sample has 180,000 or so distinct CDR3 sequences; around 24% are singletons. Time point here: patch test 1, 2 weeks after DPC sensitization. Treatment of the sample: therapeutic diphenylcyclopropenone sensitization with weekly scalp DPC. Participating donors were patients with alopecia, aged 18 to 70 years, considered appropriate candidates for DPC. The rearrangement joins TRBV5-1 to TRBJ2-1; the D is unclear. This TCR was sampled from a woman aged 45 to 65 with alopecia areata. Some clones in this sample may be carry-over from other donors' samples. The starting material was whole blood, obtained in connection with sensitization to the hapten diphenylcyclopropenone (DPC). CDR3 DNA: TGCGCCAGCAGCCCGTCGGTCCCCGTTAACAATGAGCAGTTCTTC. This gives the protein CASSPSVPVNNEQFF.